These 15 T cell receptor beta chains were sequenced from one sample in a study of blood T cell repertoires in COVID-19. Produced via immunoSEQ multiplex PCR; TCRdb's table is partial and in-frame only. In the table there are around 46,000 clones, 85% to 90% of which are singletons. The sample consisted of peripheral blood. The receptor source for this set is a middle-aged man with active COVID-19.

This chain links TRBV5-1 with TRBJ2-5, with D uncertain. V lost 0 bases and J lost 1, with 10 bases in between. CDR3 length: 15 amino acids. CDR1 is SGHRS and CDR2 is YFSETQ in the germline V gene. CDR3 sequence reads: CASSLGVAIQETQYF. The CDR3 DNA is TGCGCCAGCAGCTTGGGAGTCGCGATCCAAGAGACCCAGTACTTC.

This chain joins TRBV12-3 or TRBV12-4 and TRBJ2-3; D gene ambiguous. V lost 3 bases and J lost 5, with 6 bases in between. The CDR3 length is 12 residues. DNA of the CDR3: TGTGCCAGCAGTTTTAGTGGAGATACGCAGTATTTT. It specifies CASSFSGDTQYF.

The chain carries TRBV28 and TRBJ2-7; 12 bases match TRBD1. CDR1 MDHEN and CDR2 SYDVKM come from the germline V gene. Trimming took 11 bases from V and 4 from J; bases not matched to a gene: 6. The CDR3 loop spans 13 amino acids. The CDR3 loop reads CAFWDRGLYEQYF. CDR3 bases: TGTGCCTTTTGGGACAGGGGGCTTTACGAGCAGTACTTC.

V usage is TRBV6-5 and J usage is TRBJ2-7, with 9 bases identical to TRBD1. CDR3 size: 15 residues. Germline lookup yields CDR1 MNHEY and CDR2 SVGAGI. Losses at the gene ends were 7 bases for V and 4 bases for J; bases not matched to a gene: 11. CDR3 sequence reads: CASNPWETGGYEQYF. As DNA, the CDR3 is TGTGCCAGCAATCCCTGGGAGACAGGGGGTTACGAGCAGTACTTC.

The V gene is TRBV6-4, the J gene TRBJ2-1; unclear D gene. The V and J ends lost 4 bases and 2 bases respectively, with 3 bases between them. Germline assignment: CDR1 MRHNA and CDR2 SNTAGT. The CDR3 extends over 12 amino acids. CDR3 nucleotide sequence: TGTGCCAGCAGTGGAGCCTACAATGAGCAGTTCTTC. Amino acids: CASSGAYNEQFF.

This clone was seen a handful of times. The CDR3 DNA is TGCGCCAGCAGCCAAGAGGGCACCTTGAGCTCCTATAATTCACCCCTCCACTTT. Translated, it gives CASSQEGTLSSYNSPLHF. The chain uses TRBV4-1 and TRBJ1-6; D unresolved. The CDR3 has 18 amino acids. Germline V gives CDR1 MGHRA, CDR2 YSYEKL. Trimming took 0 bases from V and 0 from J, leaving 12 bases between them.

J is TRBJ2-2 and V is TRBV7-6; D gene unclear. The CDR3 has 15 amino acids. The germline V and J ends were trimmed by 4 bases and 6 bases, with 15 bases remaining between them. Germline V gene data show CDR1 as SGHVS and CDR2 as FNYEAQ. The DNA of the CDR3 is TGTGCCAGCAGCTCGTATAGAGAGGTCGCCGGGGAGCTGTTTTTT. This translates into CASSSYREVAGELFF.

The rearrangement links TRBV11-2 to TRBJ2-2, with D perhaps matching TRBD1 (6 bases). The CDR3 contains 13 residues. CDR1 is SGHAT and CDR2 is FQNNGV in the germline V gene. Trimming left V 10 bases short and J 8 bases short, with 17 bases between. CDR3 DNA sequence: TGTGCCATCCAACAGGGAAGTCTGGGGGAGCTGTTTTTT. Encoded protein: CAIQQGSLGELFF.

The chain combines TRBV7-9 with TRBJ1-1; TRBD1 matches 8 bases. This CDR3 is built from 16 residues. Germline trimming cut 3 bases from V and 6 bases from J; bases unmatched to any gene: 12. Germline V lookup: CDR1 SEHNR, CDR2 FQNEAQ (reference sequence). The CDR3 protein is CASSFRTGNMKSEAFF. In DNA, the CDR3 is TGTGCCAGCAGCTTTAGGACAGGGAATATGAAATCTGAAGCTTTCTTT.

This clone occurred a few times. The genes are TRBV5-1 and TRBJ2-1, with TRBD1 as a possible D gene (5 bases). The germline V and J ends were trimmed by 0 bases and 6 bases, with 10 bases remaining between them. The V gene's germline CDR1 is SGHRS and CDR2 YFSETQ. The CDR3 is made up of 14 amino acids. CDR3 in amino acids: CASSLGGSPNEQFF. DNA for the CDR3: TGCGCCAGCAGCTTGGGGGGCAGTCCCAATGAGCAGTTCTTC.

The V and J genes are TRBV7-9 and TRBJ2-1; TRBD2 might be the D (5 bases). This CDR3 is built from 17 residues. Trimming pared 5 bases from V and 2 bases from J, leaving 19 bases between. Germline assignment: CDR1 SEHNR and CDR2 FQNEAQ (reference sequence). CDR3 residues: CASSPSRLERPYNEQFF. The DNA of the CDR3 is TGTGCCAGCAGCCCTTCCCGTCTGGAGCGGCCCTACAATGAGCAGTTCTTC.

The chain joins TRBV3-1 (or the pseudogene TRBV3-2) to TRBJ2-7, with a weak D call TRBD1 (6 bases). Germline lookup yields CDR1 LGHDT and CDR2 YNNKEL (reference sequence). This CDR3 is 13 amino acids long. Trimming took 4 bases from V and 3 from J, leaving 10 bases between them. CDR3 in DNA: TGTGCCAGCAGCCCGGGACACCTCTACGAGCAGTACTTC. Amino acids: CASSPGHLYEQYF.

The rearrangement joins TRBV15 to TRBJ1-6, with TRBD1 identical over 8 bases. This CDR3 contains 14 residues. CDR1 LNHNV and CDR2 YYDKDF come from the germline V gene (reference sequence). The J segment lost 7 bases and the V segment lost 4 bases, leaving 3 bases of the junction unmatched. The CDR3 sequence: CATSKGQENSPLHF. The CDR3 nucleotides are TGTGCCACCAGCAAGGGACAGGAGAATTCACCCCTCCACTTT.

This chain uses TRBV5-1 with TRBJ2-5; D perhaps matches TRBD1 (7 bases). The germline V gene encodes CDR1 SGHRS and CDR2 YFSETQ. The CDR3 has 14 amino acids. V was shortened by 4 bases and J by 5 bases, with 15 bases between the two germline ends. In DNA form, the CDR3 reads TGCGCCAGCAGCGCTACGACAGGGAGGGAGACCCAGTACTTC. Translated, it gives CASSATTGRETQYF.

This chain connects TRBV28 to TRBJ2-1; D ambiguous. The germline CDR1 and CDR2 sequences are MDHEN and SYDVKM. The CDR3 runs to 13 residues. V was pared by 5 bases and J by 7 bases, with 12 bases between. For the CDR3, the DNA is TGTGCCAGCAGTCTCCGGTCGGTTAATGAGCAGTTCTTC. It codes for CASSLRSVNEQFF.